These 21 T cell receptor beta chains were all obtained from the same sample, sequenced in a study of regulatory T cells in long-lasting Graves disease. Researchers made TCR beta libraries by using iRepertoire HTBI primers and running Arm-PCR on CDR3 regions. TCRdb reprocessed the multiplex PCR reads via MiXCR and lists one record per CDR3 protein. The data hold some 450,000 distinct CDR3 sequences, with 23% observed a single time. As for time point: persistent/refractory GD, antithyroid drugs over 5 years with positive TRAb. Construction of the TCR library relied on RNA isolated from PBMCs. This sample comprised peripheral blood mononuclear cells (PBMCs), obtained when the disease was refractory, from a patient treated with antithyroid drugs. The receptors derive from a female donor with Graves disease.

This clonotype showed up many times. V gene TRBV28 combines with J gene TRBJ1-5, with D perhaps TRBD1 (5 bases). The CDR3 is made up of 15 amino acids. Germline V gene sequence: CDR1 MDHEN, CDR2 SYDVKM. V was pared by 6 bases and J by 5 bases, with 17 bases between. The CDR3 nucleotides read TGTGCCAGCAGCCTAGAGGCAGGGTGGCATCAGCCCCAGCATTTT. Its translation is CASSLEAGWHQPQHF.

This CDR3 reads CASSVKSGTEAFF. Written as DNA, the CDR3 is TGTGCCAGCAGCGTGAAGAGTGGGACTGAAGCTTTCTTT. This chain uses TRBV7-2 with TRBJ1-1, with unresolved D. CDR1 SGHTA and CDR2 FQGNSA come from the germline V gene. V was trimmed by 5 bases and J by 5 bases, leaving 12 bases between them. The CDR3 has 13 residues.

This clonotype has at least ten counts. The rearrangement uses TRBV7-8 and TRBJ2-5; D is ambiguous. Germline V gene sequence: CDR1 SGHVS, CDR2 FQNEAQ. CDR3 length: 15 amino acids. Trimming removed 2 bases from V and 3 bases from J, with 13 bases in between. This CDR3 is CASSLRFRAEETQYF. DNA of the CDR3: TGTGCCAGCAGCTTACGGTTCCGAGCCGAAGAGACCCAGTACTTC.

This clonotype has more than one count but fewer than ten. The chain couples TRBV12-5 to TRBJ1-1; D is possibly TRBD1 (6 bases). The V gene lost 4 bases and the J gene lost 8 bases, with 11 bases spanning the gap. Germline V CDR1 and CDR2: LGHNT, FRNRAP. CDR3 length: 12 amino acids. The CDR3 loop is CASGSGTKEAFF. DNA for the CDR3: TGTGCTAGTGGTTCCGGGACAAAAGAAGCTTTCTTT.

This clonotype was counted at least ten times. This sequence joins TRBV6-1 and TRBJ2-7; 8 bases map to TRBD1. The CDR3 runs 16 residues. Losses at the gene ends were 0 bases for V and 2 bases for J; bases not matched to a gene: 6. Germline V lookup: CDR1 MNHNS, CDR2 SASEGT. Written as DNA, the CDR3 is TGTGCCAGCAGTGAAGCCGGACAGGGTCGGCCCTACGAGCAGTACTTC. Amino acid sequence: CASSEAGQGRPYEQYF.

The chain recombines TRBV15 with TRBJ2-1, with 7 nucleotides matching TRBD2. Per the germline V gene, CDR1 is LNHNV and CDR2 is YYDKDF (reference sequence). This CDR3 is 13 amino acids long. The V segment lost 0 bases and the J segment 8 bases; nucleotides outside the gene matches: 1. The CDR3 here is CATSRDGGDEQFF. CDR3 sequence (DNA): TGTGCCACCAGCAGAGATGGGGGGGATGAGCAGTTCTTC.

There are many counts of this clonotype. This chain joins TRBV6-2 or TRBV6-3 and TRBJ2-7; no definite D call. CDR3 length equals 16 residues. With 3 bases removed from V and 3 bases from J, the gap between germline ends came to 18 bases. In germline, CDR1 is MNHEY, CDR2 SVGEGT. The CDR3 loop reads CASSYQRRRTYYEQYF. The CDR3 coding sequence is TGTGCCAGCAGTTATCAACGTCGCAGAACGTACTACGAGCAGTACTTC.

A word on this clonotype: Given a much more abundant clone one base away, this may be a read error. The chain joins TRBV7-3 to TRBJ2-2; D gene unclear. CDR3 length equals 13 residues. Between the trimmed V and J ends, which lost 1 base and 5 bases, there was a span of 5 bases. Germline V gene data show CDR1 as SGHTA and CDR2 as FQGTGA. The CDR3 sequence: CASSLMSTGELFF. In DNA, the CDR3 is TGTGCCAGCAGCTTAATGAGTACCGGGGAGCTGTTTTTT.

This rearrangement joins TRBV20-1 to TRBJ2-1; TRBD1 agrees at 7 bases. The V gene's germline CDR1 is DFQATT and CDR2 SNEGSKA (reference sequence). V lost 5 bases to trimming and J lost 6 bases; unmatched junction nucleotides: 10. This CDR3 comprises 14 residues. Written as DNA, the CDR3 is TGCAGTGCTCCTCCTCGGACAGGAATCAATGAGCAGTTCTTC. Translation gives CSAPPRTGINEQFF.

This rearrangement joins TRBV20-1 to TRBJ2-3; D is possibly TRBD2 (5 bases). CDR1 and CDR2 (germline): DFQATT, SNEGSKA (reference sequence). The CDR3 has 13 amino acids. Trimming cost V 7 bases and J 0 bases, with 11 bases left between them. The CDR3 DNA reads TGCAGTGGGAGGCTAGGGAGCACAGATACGCAGTATTTT. It yields the protein CSGRLGSTDTQYF.

This clonotype was seen more than once but under ten times. The chain links TRBV20-1 to TRBJ1-3; D is uncertain. Trimming took off 4 bases at V and 0 bases at J, with 10 bases between the two ends. The germline CDR1 and CDR2 sequences are DFQATT and SNEGSKA (reference sequence). The CDR3 consists of 14 residues. The CDR3 here is CSATPILSGNTIYF. The CDR3 DNA reads TGCAGTGCTACTCCCATCCTCTCTGGAAACACCATATATTTT.

The V gene is TRBV20-1, the J gene TRBJ2-7, with D perhaps matching TRBD2 (6 bases). CDR1 and CDR2 from the germline V gene are DFQATT and SNEGSKA (reference sequence). Trimming removed 6 bases at V and 1 base at J, with 13 bases between. CDR3 length: 13 residues. CDR3 sequence: CSAYRSGSYEQYF. The CDR3 DNA is TGCAGTGCGTATCGTAGCGGTTCCTACGAGCAGTACTTC.

In this sample, this clonotype turned up a few times. The rearrangement links TRBV27 to TRBJ2-6; D ambiguous. The CDR3 contains 13 residues. V was clipped by 6 bases and J by 3 bases, with 6 bases between them. CDR1 is MNHEY and CDR2 is SMNVEV in the germline V gene (reference sequence). CDR3 in DNA: TGTGCCAGCAGGGCGTTTGGGGCCAACGTCCTGACTTTC. Translation: CASRAFGANVLTF.

The chain recombines TRBV7-9 with TRBJ1-2, with D unresolved. Trimming pared 5 bases from V and 3 bases from J, leaving 19 bases between. CDR3 length equals 16 residues. Germline CDR1 SEHNR, CDR2 FQNEAQ (reference sequence). DNA for the CDR3: TGTGCCAGCAGCGGACGGACGGGTTCTCTTGACTATGGCTACACCTTC. Translated, it gives CASSGRTGSLDYGYTF.

There are a few counts of this clonotype. The chain joins TRBV11-2 to TRBJ2-2, with a possible D match to TRBD2 (5 bases). CDR3 length: 13 residues. V shed 1 base and J shed 6 bases, with 6 bases lying between them. Germline V lookup: CDR1 SGHAT, CDR2 FQNNGV. Here the CDR3 DNA reads TGTGCCAGCAGCTTAGGAGGGCCCGGGGAGCTGTTTTTT. Its translation: CASSLGGPGELFF.

This clonotype was counted between two and nine times. The genes are TRBV20-1 and TRBJ1-6; D uncertain. Trimming left V 4 bases short and J 4 bases short, with 8 bases between. The CDR3 totals 13 residues. The germline V gene has CDR1 DFQATT and CDR2 SNEGSKA (reference sequence). CDR3 sequence: CSAKPAYNSPLHF. As DNA, the CDR3 is TGCAGTGCTAAGCCAGCGTATAATTCACCCCTCCACTTT.

The chain employs TRBV27 and TRBJ2-7; possibly TRBD2 for D (5 bases). The CDR3 runs to 16 residues. V lost 4 bases to trimming and J lost 4 bases, with 20 bases between them. The germline CDR1 and CDR2 sequences are MNHEY and SMNVEV (reference sequence). CDR3 loop: CASSYSVATMGYEQYF. The CDR3 DNA sequence: TGTGCCAGCAGTTACTCGGTGGCGACTATGGGGTACGAGCAGTACTTC.

The table lists this clonotype with a few counts. The chain uses TRBV27 and TRBJ2-7, with 7 bases lining up with TRBD1. With V trimmed by 8 bases and J by 0 bases, 10 bases remained unmatched. The length of the CDR3 is 15 residues. Germline CDR1 is MNHEY and CDR2 is SMNVEV (reference sequence). The CDR3 DNA reads TGTGCCAGCCTTGGATTTACAGGGGCCTCCTACGAGCAGTACTTC. Translated: CASLGFTGASYEQYF.

This rearrangement joins TRBV19 to TRBJ2-5, with TRBD2 matching 11 bases. V lost 4 bases, J lost 1 base, and 5 bases stayed unmatched. Germline V gives CDR1 LNHDA, CDR2 SQIVND (reference sequence). The CDR3 runs 16 residues. CDR3 region: CASSKWGLAVQETQYF. DNA for the CDR3: TGTGCCAGTAGTAAGTGGGGACTAGCGGTCCAAGAGACCCAGTACTTC.

At least ten counts were recorded for this clonotype. The chain joins TRBV2 to TRBJ2-2, with 8 bases identical to TRBD1. CDR3 length: 16 residues. Germline values: CDR1 SNHLY, CDR2 FYNNEI. With V trimmed by 5 bases and J by 6 bases, 11 bases remained unmatched. The CDR3 sequence is CASSKTGERIAGELFF. The CDR3 nucleotides read TGTGCCAGCAGTAAGACAGGGGAACGAATCGCCGGGGAGCTGTTTTTT.

This chain connects TRBV19 to TRBJ1-1, with D maybe TRBD1 (6 bases). Per germline, CDR1 LNHDA and CDR2 SQIVND (reference sequence). The germline V and J ends were trimmed by 3 bases and 3 bases, with 11 bases remaining between them. The CDR3 has 14 amino acids. CDR3 coding DNA: TGTGCCAGTAGTATGGAGGGGGAGTACACTGAAGCTTTCTTT. Encoded protein: CASSMEGEYTEAFF. Looking up the rest from reference TRBV19 and TRBJ1-1 gives the full variable domain: DGGITQSPKYLFRKEGQNVTLSCEQNLNHDAMYWYRQDPGQGLRLIYYSQIVNDFQKGDIAEGYSVSREKKESFPLTVTSAQKNPTAFYLCASSMEGEYTEAFFGQGTRLTVV.